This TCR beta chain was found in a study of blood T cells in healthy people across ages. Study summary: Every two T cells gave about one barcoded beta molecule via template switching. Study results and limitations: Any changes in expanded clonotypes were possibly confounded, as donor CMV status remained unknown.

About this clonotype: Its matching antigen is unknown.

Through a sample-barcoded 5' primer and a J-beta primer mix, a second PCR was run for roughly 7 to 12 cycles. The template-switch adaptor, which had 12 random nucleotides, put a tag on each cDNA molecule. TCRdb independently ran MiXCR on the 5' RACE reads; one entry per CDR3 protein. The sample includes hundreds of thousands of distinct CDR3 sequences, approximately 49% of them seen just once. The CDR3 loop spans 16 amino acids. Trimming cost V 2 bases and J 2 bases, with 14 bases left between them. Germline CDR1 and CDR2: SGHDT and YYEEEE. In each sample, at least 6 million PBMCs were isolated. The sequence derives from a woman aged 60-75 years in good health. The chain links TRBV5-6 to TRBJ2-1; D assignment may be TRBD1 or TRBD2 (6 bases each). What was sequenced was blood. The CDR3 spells CASSLGGNRPYNEQFF. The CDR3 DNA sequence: TGTGCCAGCAGCTTAGGGGGGAATCGTCCCTACAATGAGCAGTTCTTC. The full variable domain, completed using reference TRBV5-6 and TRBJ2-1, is DAGVTQSPTHLIKTRGQQVTLRCSPKSGHDTVSWYQQALGQGPQFIFQYYEEEERQRGNFPDRFSGHQFPNYSSELNVNALLLGDSALYLCASSLGGNRPYNEQFFGPGTRLTVL.